This T cell receptor beta chain derives from a study of sequential checkpoint blockade in melanoma. Background on the study: Patients were randomized 1:1 to nivolumab-then-ipilimumab or ipilimumab-then-nivolumab first-line. TCRβ was sequenced from DNA of about a hundred pretreatment tumors.

Trimming at V came to 5 bases and at J to 6 bases, leaving 3 bases not matched to a gene. The V gene's germline CDR1 is MNHGY and CDR2 SAAAGT. There are 12 residues in the CDR3. Concerning this clone itself: The antigen is undetermined.

Findings of the study overall: PD-L1 staining and CD8+ counts, not mutational load, tracked tumor T-cell clonality.

Measured with immunoSEQ multiplex PCR; TCRdb has only the in-frame clones, and not every one. Of about 5,100 clones listed, around 20% are singletons. Treatment described: randomized to nivolumab then ipilimumab (arm A) or the reverse (arm B). The material sequenced was tumor tissue (inferred from file names), taken from a patient given nivolumab and ipilimumab in sequence. The clonotype comes from a human donor with melanoma. The V call is TRBV6-8, the J call TRBJ1-2; 7 bases match TRBD1. CDR3 protein: CASSPGGDGYTF. The CDR3 coding sequence is TGTGCCAGCAGTCCAGGGGGGGATGGCTACACCTTC.